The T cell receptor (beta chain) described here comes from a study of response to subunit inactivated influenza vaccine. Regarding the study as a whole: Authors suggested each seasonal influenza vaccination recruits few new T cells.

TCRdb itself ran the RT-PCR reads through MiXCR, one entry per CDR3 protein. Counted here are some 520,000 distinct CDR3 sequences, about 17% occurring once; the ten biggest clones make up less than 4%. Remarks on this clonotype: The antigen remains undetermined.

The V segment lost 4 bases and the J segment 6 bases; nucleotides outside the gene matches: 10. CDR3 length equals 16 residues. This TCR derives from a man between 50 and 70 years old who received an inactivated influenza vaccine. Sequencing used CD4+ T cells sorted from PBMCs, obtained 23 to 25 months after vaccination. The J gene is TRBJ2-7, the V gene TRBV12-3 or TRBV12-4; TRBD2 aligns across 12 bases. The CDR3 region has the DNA TGTGCCAGCAGTTCTAGCGGGAGGGCCAGGTTTGGCGAGCAGTACTTC. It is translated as CASSSSGRARFGEQYF.